A single sample gave rise to the 7 T cell receptor beta chains below, sequenced in a study of OX40 agonist ivuxolimab in advanced cancers. Clones were read by immunoSEQ multiplex PCR, and TCRdb kept only the in-frame ones, dropping some. The sample shows roughly 56,000 clones, about 82% of them seen only once. The material was CD4+ or CD8+ T cells sorted from blood, obtained in a trial of the OX40 agonist ivuxolimab. These receptors originate from an adult with an advanced solid tumor such as melanoma, head and neck, liver or kidney cancer.

CDR3 nucleotide sequence: TGTGCCAGCTCACCAGGGACCAACAATCAGCCCCAGCATTTT. Translating gives CASSPGTNNQPQHF. The V gene is TRBV18, the J gene TRBJ1-5, with TRBD1 as a possible D gene (5 bases). The V gene's germline CDR1 is KGHSH and CDR2 LQKENI. Trimming stripped 2 bases from V and 3 bases from J, with 8 bases between. The CDR3 extends over 14 amino acids.

The gene calls are TRBV11-3 and TRBJ2-5; D call uncertain. Germline assignment: CDR1 SGHNT and CDR2 YENEEA. The V and J ends lost 3 bases and 3 bases respectively, with 8 bases between them. This CDR3 is 13 amino acids long. The CDR3 region is CASSFSAKETQYF. The CDR3 region has the DNA TGTGCCAGCAGCTTCAGCGCTAAAGAGACCCAGTACTTC.

The chain has TRBV5-1 and TRBJ2-7, with D possibly matching TRBD2 (5 bases). Germline V CDR1 and CDR2: SGHRS, YFSETQ. Trimming took off 4 bases at V and 3 bases at J, with 11 bases between the two ends. This CDR3 contains 13 residues. CDR3 DNA sequence: TGCGCCAGCAGCCCCGCCGGGGACTACGAGCAGTACTTC. Protein: CASSPAGDYEQYF.

The J gene is TRBJ1-2, the V gene TRBV28, with no clear D. V shed 7 bases and J shed 1 base, with 10 bases lying between them. CDR3 length: 13 amino acids. From germline, CDR1 is MDHEN and CDR2 SYDVKM. The CDR3 DNA sequence: TGTGCCAGCACGCTACAGAATAACTATGGCTACACCTTC. Translated: CASTLQNNYGYTF.

The rearrangement joins TRBV19 to TRBJ2-7, with D possibly matching TRBD1 (5 bases). Germline V gene sequence: CDR1 LNHDA, CDR2 SQIVND (reference sequence). The CDR3 has 15 residues. Trimming removed 3 bases at V and 2 bases at J, with 14 bases between. The CDR3 spells CASSMKHQGPYEQYF. The CDR3 DNA reads TGTGCCAGTAGTATGAAACACCAGGGCCCCTACGAGCAGTACTTC.

This clone occurred a few times. The chain links TRBV7-2 to TRBJ1-5; the D is unclear. CDR1 and CDR2 from the germline V gene are SGHTA and FQGNSA. The V and J ends lost 5 bases and 1 base respectively, with 9 bases between them. The CDR3 is 14 residues long. The CDR3 DNA follows: TGTGCCAGCAGCATGGCGGTGAGCAATCAGCCCCAGCATTTT. This translates into CASSMAVSNQPQHF.

The chain combines TRBV5-6 with TRBJ2-1, with D possibly called TRBD1 or TRBD2 (5 bases each). The length of the CDR3 is 14 residues. Trimming shortened V by 0 bases and J by 4 bases, and 8 bases separated the two germline ends. Per germline, CDR1 SGHDT and CDR2 YYEEEE. The CDR3 coding sequence is TGTGCCAGCAGCTTGGACTGGGGGTACAATGAGCAGTTCTTC. It yields the protein CASSLDWGYNEQFF. Together with reference TRBV5-6 and TRBJ2-1, the CDR3 gives the full variable domain: DAGVTQSPTHLIKTRGQQVTLRCSPKSGHDTVSWYQQALGQGPQFIFQYYEEEERQRGNFPDRFSGHQFPNYSSELNVNALLLGDSALYLCASSLDWGYNEQFFGPGTRLTVL.